Sequencing of this T cell receptor (beta chain) was carried out in a study of cytomegalovirus exposure and HLA in healthy donors. The study, taken as a whole, reports: The study recorded more than 150 TCR beta chains that were cytomegalovirus-associated.

As regards this clone: What it recognizes is unknown.

V was clipped by 7 bases and J by 0 bases; unmatched bases: 6. CDR1 is SNHLY and CDR2 is FYNNEI in the germline V gene. The CDR3 length is 15 residues. 60 Vbeta and 13 Jbeta primers were used in PCR. TCRdb's table, derived via immunoSEQ multiplex PCR, lists solely in-frame clones and lacks some. The repertoire consists of more than 150,000 clones, with 80% to 90% occurring once and the leading ten covering approximately 1.2%. V usage is TRBV2 and J usage is TRBJ2-3; 8 bases line up with TRBD1. This TCR came from a girl aged 2-15 years in good health and CMV-seropositive. Sample: PBMCs. The CDR3 nucleotides are TGTGCCAGCATCCGACAGGGGCAAAGCACAGATACGCAGTATTTT. Its translation: CASIRQGQSTDTQYF.